What follows describes a single TCR beta chain. Its antigen is as yet unknown. J gave up 3 bases and V 7 bases, and 3 bases lay outside the gene matches. The CDR3 has 13 residues. Germline V CDR1 and CDR2: SGHRS, YFSETQ. This specimen comes from a study of cytomegalovirus exposure and HLA in healthy donors. About the study: Sequencing of about 179 million T cells in an earlier analysis found under 120 million unique TCR beta sequences.

Study findings and constraints: For most TCR sequences rarity was the rule, although some public TCRs occurred in many donors. Later analysis indicated greater clonal expansion among HLA-associated TCR beta chains than among equally common other chains. Researchers reported in a later analysis that a missense DCLRE1C variant was tied to TCR beta V- and J-gene trimming.

The PCR made use of 60 Vbeta and 13 Jbeta primers. Profiling relied on immunoSEQ multiplex PCR, and the TCRdb table lists in-frame clones only, not all of them. Found here are about 160,000 clones, around 65% of them singletons; the top ten hold less than 3.5%. V and J are TRBV5-1 and TRBJ2-1; 8 bases match TRBD1. Sample: PBMCs. This clonotype was obtained from a woman aged 40 to 50 in good health and CMV-seropositive. This CDR3 reads CASRGQVYNEQFF. DNA for the CDR3: TGCGCCAGCCGGGGACAGGTCTACAATGAGCAGTTCTTC.